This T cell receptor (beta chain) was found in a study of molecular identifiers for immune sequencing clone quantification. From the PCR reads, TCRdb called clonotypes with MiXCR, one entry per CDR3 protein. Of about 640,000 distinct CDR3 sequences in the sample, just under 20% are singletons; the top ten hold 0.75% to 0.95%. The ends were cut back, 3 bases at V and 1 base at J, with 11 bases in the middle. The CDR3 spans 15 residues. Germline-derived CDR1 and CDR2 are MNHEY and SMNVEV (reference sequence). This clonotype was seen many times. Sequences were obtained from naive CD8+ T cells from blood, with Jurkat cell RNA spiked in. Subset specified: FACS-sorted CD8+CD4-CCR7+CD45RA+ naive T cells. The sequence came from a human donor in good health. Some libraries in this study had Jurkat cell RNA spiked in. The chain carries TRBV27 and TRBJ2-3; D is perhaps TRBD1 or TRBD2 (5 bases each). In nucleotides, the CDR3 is TGTGCCAGCAGTTTGCTTGGGACGGGCACAGATACGCAGTATTTT. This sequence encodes CASSLLGTGTDTQYF.